A single sample is the source of the 32 T cell receptor beta chains below, sequenced in a study of tumor-infiltrating lymphocytes in primary liver carcinoma. A primer matching the constant region was used to make TCR beta cDNA from 450 to 550 ng of total RNA. Nested multiplex PCR, run for three rounds with slightly modified ARM-PCR, yielded TCR beta libraries. Primers for the first two PCR rounds were TRBV1-TRBV30 forward primers and a C-beta reverse primer (about 11 cycles per round). TCRdb processed the multiplex PCR reads anew with MiXCR; each CDR3 protein has one entry. The sample shows more than 150,000 distinct CDR3 sequences, roughly three fifths of them seen only once. RNA was extracted from whole blood without cell sorting, alongside germline DNA. Specimen: peripheral blood. The receptors come from a man in his forties with primary liver carcinoma and hepatitis B virus infection.

This clonotype was counted between two and nine times. J is TRBJ2-7 and V is TRBV29-1, with 12 bases lining up with TRBD2. The CDR3 is made up of 14 amino acids. The junction had 6 bases not matched to a gene; V was cut back by 7 bases and J by 2 bases. CDR1 and CDR2 from the germline V gene are SQVTM and ANQGSEA. CDR3 nucleotide sequence: TGCAGCGCTTGGACTAGCGGGGAGGCCTACGAGCAGTACTTC. Its protein is CSAWTSGEAYEQYF.

Concerning this clonotype itself: One junction end does not reproduce the germline sequence, and a read error may be involved. The V and J genes are TRBV11-2 and TRBJ2-1; no definite D call. Germline lookup yields CDR1 SGHAT and CDR2 FQNNGV. This CDR3 has 13 amino acids. CDR3 in amino acids: CASSLGPRNEQFF. CDR3 sequence (DNA): TGTGCCAGCAGCTTAGGTCCCCGGAATGAGCAATTCTTC.

This clonotype appeared many times. The chain carries TRBV12-3 or TRBV12-4 and TRBJ2-3, with 7 bases lining up with TRBD2. V lost 7 bases and J lost 2; bases outside the gene matches: 9. This CDR3 has 15 amino acids. CDR3 amino acids: CASTQVAGATDTQYF. CDR3 sequence (DNA): TGTGCCAGCACCCAGGTAGCGGGCGCCACAGATACGCAGTATTTT.

The V gene is TRBV14, the J gene TRBJ1-2; TRBD1 agrees at 7 bases. The V gene end was trimmed by 3 bases and the J gene end by 4 bases; junction bases not matched to a gene: 5. The CDR3 sequence is 14 residues long. CDR1 is SGHDN and CDR2 is FVKESK in the germline V gene. The CDR3 nucleotides are TGTGCCAGCAGCCAGGGACAGCCTGGCTATGGCTACACCTTC. Translating it yields CASSQGQPGYGYTF.

This clonotype was seen a handful of times. The CDR3 loop is CASSYGQGTRREQYF. In DNA, the CDR3 is TGTGCCAGCAGTTACGGTCAGGGGACCCGTCGGGAGCAGTACTTC. The J gene is TRBJ2-7, the V gene TRBV6-6; D perhaps matches TRBD1 (6 bases). The germline CDR1 and CDR2 sequences are MNHNY and SVGAGI (reference sequence). The CDR3 has 15 amino acids. Trimming removed 2 bases at V and 7 bases at J, with 18 bases between.

Notes on this clonotype: One junction end disagrees with the germline gene, perhaps due to a read error. The chain employs TRBV12-3 or TRBV12-4 and TRBJ2-1, with D perhaps assigned TRBD1 or TRBD2 (5 bases each). The CDR3 runs to 16 residues. The CDR3 coding sequence is TGTGCCGGCAGTCCCGACCTCGGGACCTCCTACAATGAGCAGTTCTTC. Translating gives CAGSPDLGTSYNEQFF.

This clonotype showed up many times. The V call is TRBV10-3, the J call TRBJ1-2, with no clear D. Germline CDR1 reads ENHRY; CDR2 reads SYGVKD. The CDR3 has 15 amino acids. Between the trimmed V and J ends, which lost 3 bases and 6 bases, there was a span of 17 bases. The CDR3 reads CAISDHLVGKDGYTF. The CDR3 nucleotides are TGTGCCATCAGTGACCACCTCGTGGGGAAGGATGGCTACACCTTC.

This clonotype occurred many times. The chain recombines TRBV11-2 with TRBJ2-2, with 10 bases fitting TRBD1. This CDR3 is 16 amino acids long. The germline V gene has CDR1 SGHAT and CDR2 FQNNGV. The V segment lost 6 bases and the J segment 5 bases; nucleotides outside the gene matches: 9. The CDR3 sequence: CASRPPGQGPTGELFF. The DNA for the CDR3 is TGTGCCAGCAGACCTCCGGGACAGGGGCCAACCGGGGAGCTGTTTTTT.

About this clonotype itself: This clone may be a read error of a much larger clone one base away. The rearrangement uses TRBV11-2 and TRBJ1-1; D ambiguous. Germline CDR1 and CDR2: SGHAT and FQNNGV. This CDR3 has 14 amino acids. CDR3 nucleotides: TGTGCCAGCAGCTTAGAAGGATCGAACGCTGAAGCTTTCTTT. It is translated as CASSLEGSNAEAFF.

This clonotype turned up a few times. The chain links TRBV28 to TRBJ1-5; tentative D call: TRBD1 (6 bases). Germline CDR1 is MDHEN and CDR2 is SYDVKM. This CDR3 is built from 14 residues. V gave up 2 bases and J gave up 2 bases, with 7 bases separating them. The CDR3 loop reads CASSLAGGNQPQHF. As DNA, the CDR3 is TGTGCCAGCAGTTTAGCAGGGGGCAATCAGCCCCAGCATTTT.

About this clonotype itself: The germline gene is not matched at one end of the junction; a read error may be the cause. The J gene is TRBJ2-1, the V gene TRBV11-2; TRBD2 is a possible D gene (5 bases). Germline CDR1 reads SGHAT; CDR2 reads FQNNGV. This CDR3 contains 13 residues. The CDR3 DNA is TGTGCCAGCAACTTATTACGGGATGGTGAGCGGTTCTTC. Protein product: CASNLLRDGERFF.

A note on this clonotype: Without the conserved terminal phenylalanine or tryptophan, this CDR3 likely stems from a read error. The V gene is TRBV6-1, the J gene TRBJ2-2; a possible D gene is TRBD1 (6 bases). CDR1 is MNHNS, CDR2 SASEGT, per germline. The CDR3 contains 16 residues. Here the CDR3 reads CASSEEDRPNTGELFL. In DNA, the CDR3 is TGCGCCAGCAGTGAAGAAGACAGGCCGAACACCGGGGAGCTGTTTCTT.

Concerning this clonotype itself: One end of the junction fails to match germline, which may point to a read error. V and J are TRBV10-2 and TRBJ2-5; D not resolved. The CDR3 covers 15 residues. Germline CDR1 WSHSY, CDR2 SAAADI. For the CDR3, the DNA is TGCGCCAGCGGTGAGGATGGACCTACCCAAGAGACCCAGTACTTC. Translated: CASGEDGPTQETQYF.

In its sample, this clonotype was seen many times. CDR3 in DNA: TGTGCCAGCAGCTTCAGGGAAGGCTATGGCTACACCTTC. As protein: CASSFREGYGYTF. The chain couples TRBV11-2 to TRBJ1-2, with a weak D call TRBD1 (5 bases). Germline CDR1 is SGHAT and CDR2 is FQNNGV. Trimming pared 3 bases from V and 4 bases from J, leaving 9 bases between. There are 13 residues in the CDR3.

The chain is built from TRBV10-3 and TRBJ1-1, with a possible D match to TRBD1 (5 bases). Germline CDR1 reads ENHRY; CDR2 reads SYGVKD. The V gene lost 1 base and the J gene lost 5 bases, with 17 bases spanning the gap. This CDR3 is built from 16 residues. Here the CDR3 DNA reads TGTGCCATCAGTGAGTATGGTCGAGGGGAGGGGACTGAAGCTTTCTTT. It yields the protein CAISEYGRGEGTEAFF.

Worth noting for this clonotype: A much larger clonotype is one base distant, so this may be a read error. V gene TRBV11-2 combines with J gene TRBJ1-2; D call uncertain. Germline CDR1 reads SGHAT; CDR2 reads FQNNGV. This CDR3 is built from 14 residues. Trimming cost V 10 bases and J 8 bases, with 23 bases left between them. CDR3 sequence (DNA): TGTGCCAACAACCCTCGGGGAGGGAAAGACGGCTACACCTTC. Translating gives CANNPRGGKDGYTF.

This clonotype showed up many times. The chain recombines TRBV11-3 with TRBJ2-1; 7 bases agree with TRBD2. The CDR3 is made up of 15 amino acids. The V segment lost 1 base and the J segment 4 bases; nucleotides outside the gene matches: 4. Germline-derived CDR1 and CDR2 are SGHNT and YENEEA. The CDR3 DNA reads TGTGCCAGCAGCTTAGCGGCTAGCGGATACAATGAGCAGTTCTTC. Translated: CASSLAASGYNEQFF.

The chain uses TRBV5-4 and TRBJ2-7; D uncertain. The CDR3 covers 13 residues. Germline V CDR1 and CDR2: SGHNT, YYREEE (reference sequence). V lost 4 bases to trimming and J lost 2 bases, with 10 bases between them. As DNA, the CDR3 is TGTGCCAGCAGCACGGACCCTGCCTACGAGCAGTACTTC. This sequence encodes CASSTDPAYEQYF. The variable domain in full, completed from reference TRBV5-4 and TRBJ2-7, reads ETGVTQSPTHLIKTRGQQVTLRCSSQSGHNTVSWYQQALGQGPQFIFQYYREEENGRGNFPPRFSGLQFPNYSSELNVNALELDDSALYLCASSTDPAYEQYFGPGTRLTVT.

The table lists this clonotype with many counts. The V and J genes are TRBV11-2 and TRBJ2-7; D uncertain. V gave up 1 base and J gave up 2 bases, with 3 bases separating them. Germline V gene sequence: CDR1 SGHAT, CDR2 FQNNGV. This CDR3 contains 12 residues. CDR3 sequence (DNA): TGTGCCAGCAGCTTAGCCACCTACGAGCAGTACTTC. Translating it yields CASSLATYEQYF.

This clonotype has just one count. The V call is TRBV5-1, the J call TRBJ2-7, with D unclear. The V gene lost 3 bases and the J gene lost 3 bases, with 16 bases spanning the gap. The CDR3 is made up of 15 amino acids. The germline V gene has CDR1 SGHRS and CDR2 YFSETQ. The CDR3 DNA follows: TGCGCCAGCAGCTCCCACCGTAGTTGGGTCTACGAGCAGTACTTC. It encodes CASSSHRSWVYEQYF.

Notes on this clonotype: This clone may be a read error of a much larger clone one base away. The chain uses TRBV12-3 or TRBV12-4 and TRBJ2-2; 7 nucleotides match TRBD1. The CDR3 consists of 15 residues. V dropped 7 bases and J dropped 6; count of bases not matched to a gene: 11. The CDR3: CASITPGTAPGELFF. CDR3 DNA sequence: TGTGCCAGCATCACTCCCGGGACAGCGCCCGGGGAGCTGTTTTTT.

Note on this clonotype: Possible read error: a much larger clone is one base away. The rearrangement links TRBV29-1 to TRBJ2-3; D may be TRBD2 (6 bases). Germline-derived CDR1 and CDR2 are SQVTM and ANQGSEA. The CDR3 sequence is 16 residues long. V was clipped by 4 bases and J by 1 base, with 18 bases between them. The CDR3 region has the DNA TGCAGCGTTGCCGGTTTTACTAGCACCGGCACAGATACGCAGTATTTT. This translates into CSVAGFTSTGTDTQYF.

Details on this clonotype: A junction boundary mismatches the germline segment, possibly from a read error. The chain uses TRBV11-2 and TRBJ2-5, with D perhaps matching TRBD1 or TRBD2 (6 bases each). Germline V gives CDR1 SGHAT, CDR2 FQNNGV. The CDR3 has 13 residues. CDR3 in DNA: TGTGCCGGCAGCTTAGGGGGTCGGGAGATCCAGTACTTC. Its protein product is CAGSLGGREIQYF.

Concerning this clonotype: Its ends do not fully match the called genes, so a read error is possible. This chain connects TRBV11-2 to TRBJ2-7, with TRBD2 matching 8 bases. CDR3 length: 14 amino acids. Per germline, CDR1 SGHAT and CDR2 FQNNGV. The CDR3 is CASNVGRAGYVQYF. CDR3 nucleotides: TGTGCCAGTAACGTCGGGAGGGCCGGGTACGTGCAGTACTTC.

A few counts support this clonotype. The chain recombines TRBV4-1 with TRBJ2-7; TRBD2 aligns across 10 bases. The CDR3 runs 17 residues. The germline gives CDR1 MGHRA, CDR2 YSYEKL. V lost 2 bases to trimming and J lost 3 bases; unmatched junction nucleotides: 10. The chain's CDR3 is CASSQPLAGGARYEQYF. CDR3 nucleotides: TGCGCCAGCAGCCAACCATTAGCGGGAGGAGCCCGCTACGAGCAGTACTTC.

A word on this clonotype: One end of the junction fails to match germline, which may point to a read error. V is TRBV29-1 and J is TRBJ2-1; no reliable D call. This CDR3 region has 15 residues. From germline, CDR1 is SQVTM and CDR2 ANQGSEA. DNA of the CDR3: TGCAGCGTAGGGCCTCCTCCCAGCTCCTACAAAGAGCAGTTCTTC. It encodes CSVGPPPSSYKEQFF.

This clonotype was recorded once. A junction boundary mismatches the germline segment, possibly from a read error. In DNA form, the CDR3 reads TGTGCGAGCAGCGCCGGACTAGTGGGAATCACCGGGGAGCTGTTTTTT. Residues: CASSAGLVGITGELFF. The rearrangement uses TRBV11-1 and TRBJ2-2; 7 bases are a match to TRBD2. The CDR3 length is 16 residues. The germline V gene encodes CDR1 SGHAT and CDR2 FQDESV (reference sequence).

As regards this clonotype: With a much larger clone just one base away, this may be a read error. The chain links TRBV11-3 to TRBJ2-5; the match to TRBD1 covers 8 bases. Unmatched junction bases numbered 7, after V lost 5 bases and J lost 2 bases. In germline, CDR1 is SGHNT, CDR2 YENEEA. The CDR3 loop spans 15 amino acids. The DNA of the CDR3 is TGTGCCAGCAGCGCCAGGACAGGGAGTCAAGAGACCCAGTACTTC. It translates to CASSARTGSQETQYF.

With respect to this clonotype: A much larger clonotype is one base distant, so this may be a read error. This chain uses TRBV12-3 or TRBV12-4 with TRBJ1-2; a possible D gene is TRBD1 (6 bases). The CDR3 is 13 residues long. Trimming cost V 7 bases and J 6 bases, with 15 bases left between them. CDR3 sequence: CASILRGLDGYTF. The CDR3 DNA reads TGTGCCAGCATTCTCAGGGGATTGGATGGCTACACCTTC.

The chain links TRBV4-1 to TRBJ2-7, with D maybe TRBD2 (6 bases). Trimming left V 8 bases short and J 4 bases short, with 9 bases between. This CDR3 comprises 11 residues. Germline assignment: CDR1 MGHRA and CDR2 YSYEKL. CDR3: CASGTEYEQYF. The CDR3 bases are TGCGCCAGCGGGACTGAGTACGAGCAGTACTTC.

Of note for this clonotype: A much larger clone lies one base from this, so it may be a read error. The J gene is TRBJ2-1, the V gene TRBV29-1; TRBD2 agrees at 8 bases. The CDR3 runs 14 residues. The germline V gene has CDR1 SQVTM and CDR2 ANQGSEA. The CDR3 loop reads CSVEAGRASDEPFF. The DNA of the CDR3 is TGCAGCGTTGAGGCCGGGAGGGCATCTGATGAGCCGTTCTTC.

The rearrangement uses TRBV28 and TRBJ1-1, with D unresolved. Per germline, CDR1 MDHEN and CDR2 SYDVKM. Trimming left V 2 bases short and J 1 base short, with 5 bases between. The length of the CDR3 is 13 residues. The DNA for the CDR3 is TGTGCCAGCAGTTTACCCGCGAACACTGAAGCTTTCTTT. Protein: CASSLPANTEAFF.